Listed below are T cell receptor beta chains from one sample, sequenced in a study of blood T cell repertoires in COVID-19. The assay was immunoSEQ multiplex PCR, and TCRdb's table has in-frame clones only and misses some. The table includes roughly 46,000 clones, around 86% detected once. The material sequenced was PBMCs or T cells enriched from blood (not recorded which). Receptors were obtained from a woman aged 50 to 60 who had recovered from COVID-19. Both conserved end residues are part of each CDR3.

v_call	j_call	cdr3_aa
TRBV5-1	TRBJ2-1	CASSQGTGQGEQFF
TRBV5-1	TRBJ2-7	CASSATPGVEYEQYF
TRBV6-2/TRBV6-3	TRBJ2-1	CASSGQAYNEQFF
TRBV6-5	TRBJ2-5	CASRTAGAETQYF
TRBV19	TRBJ2-7	CASSIESPLAGGYEQYF
TRBV18	TRBJ2-5	CASSPTTGVGQETQYF
TRBV7-2	TRBJ1-6	CASSLGQGVSPLHF
TRBV9	TRBJ2-5	CASSVAPDTSGETQYF
TRBV28	TRBJ1-2	CASSIGTVYGYTF
TRBV9	TRBJ2-1	CASKPTLSYNEQFF
TRBV6-5	TRBJ1-4	CASSYSGGGAEEKLFF
TRBV18	TRBJ2-7	CASSPQGKVDEQYF
TRBV18	TRBJ2-7	CASSPLGGQSSYEQYF
TRBV12-3/TRBV12-4	TRBJ1-4	CASSFRGEKLFF
TRBV14	TRBJ1-2	CASSEQGRGYGYTF
TRBV28	TRBJ1-6	CASSMGQEISPLHF
TRBV28	TRBJ2-2	CASSFPSPGGELFF
TRBV7-2	TRBJ1-5	CASSLVGLGRDQPQHF
TRBV7-9	TRBJ2-7	CASSWTDYEQYF
TRBV7-9	TRBJ2-3	CASSASRAPTQYF